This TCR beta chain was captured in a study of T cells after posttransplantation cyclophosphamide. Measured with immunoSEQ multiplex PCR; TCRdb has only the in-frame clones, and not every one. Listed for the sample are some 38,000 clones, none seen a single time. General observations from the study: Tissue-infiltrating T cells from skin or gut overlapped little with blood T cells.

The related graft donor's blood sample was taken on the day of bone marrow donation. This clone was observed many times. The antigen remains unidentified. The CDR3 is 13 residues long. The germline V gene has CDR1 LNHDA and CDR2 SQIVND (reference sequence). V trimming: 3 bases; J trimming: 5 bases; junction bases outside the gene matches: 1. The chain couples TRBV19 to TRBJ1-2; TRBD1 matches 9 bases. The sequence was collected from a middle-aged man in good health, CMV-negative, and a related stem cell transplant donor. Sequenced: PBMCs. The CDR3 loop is CASSIGQGYGYTF. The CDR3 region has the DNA TGTGCCAGTAGTATTGGACAGGGGTATGGCTACACCTTC.